The subject of this entry is one T cell receptor beta chain. The method was immunoSEQ multiplex PCR; TCRdb's version includes in-frame clones alone and lacks a portion of them. The top ten hold around 3% of the sample, which has approximately 3,100 clones, 83% seen once. This sample is drawn from a study of chemoradiotherapy in HPV16-positive cancers. The sample was tumor tissue, taken from a patient who underwent chemoradiotherapy. The clonotype comes from a human donor with HPV-associated anogenital cancer.

CDR3 sequence: CASSQTDSNNYGYTF. The DNA of the CDR3 is TGCGCCAGCAGCCAGACAGACAGCAACAACTATGGCTACACCTTC. The rearrangement links TRBV4-1 to TRBJ1-2; D possibly corresponds to TRBD1 (5 bases). The CDR3 loop spans 15 amino acids. V shed 3 bases and J shed 2 bases, with 13 bases lying between them. Germline V CDR1 and CDR2: MGHRA, YSYEKL.